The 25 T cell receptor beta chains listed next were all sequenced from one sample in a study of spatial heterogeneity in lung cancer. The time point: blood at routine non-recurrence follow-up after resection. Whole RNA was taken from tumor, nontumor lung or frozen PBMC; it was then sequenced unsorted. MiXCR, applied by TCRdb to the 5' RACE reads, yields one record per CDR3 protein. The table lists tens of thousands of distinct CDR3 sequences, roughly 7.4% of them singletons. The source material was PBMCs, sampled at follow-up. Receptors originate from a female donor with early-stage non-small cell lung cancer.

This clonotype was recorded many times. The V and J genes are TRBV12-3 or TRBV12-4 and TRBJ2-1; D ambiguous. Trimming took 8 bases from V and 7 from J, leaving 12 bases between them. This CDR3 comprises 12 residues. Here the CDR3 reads CASLWATNEQFF. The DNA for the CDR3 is TGTGCCAGCCTGTGGGCCACTAATGAGCAGTTCTTC.

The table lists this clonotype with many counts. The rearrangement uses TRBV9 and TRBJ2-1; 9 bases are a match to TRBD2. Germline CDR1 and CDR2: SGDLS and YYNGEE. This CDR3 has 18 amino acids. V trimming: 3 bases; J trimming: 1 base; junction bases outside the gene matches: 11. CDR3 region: CASSGDPGAGGSYNEQFF. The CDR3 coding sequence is TGTGCCAGCAGCGGGGATCCCGGAGCGGGGGGTTCCTACAATGAGCAGTTCTTC.

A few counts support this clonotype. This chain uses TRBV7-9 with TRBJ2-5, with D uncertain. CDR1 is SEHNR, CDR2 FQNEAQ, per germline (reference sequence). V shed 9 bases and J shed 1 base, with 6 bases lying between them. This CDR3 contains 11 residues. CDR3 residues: CASEVQETQYF. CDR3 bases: TGTGCCAGTGAGGTCCAAGAGACCCAGTACTTC.

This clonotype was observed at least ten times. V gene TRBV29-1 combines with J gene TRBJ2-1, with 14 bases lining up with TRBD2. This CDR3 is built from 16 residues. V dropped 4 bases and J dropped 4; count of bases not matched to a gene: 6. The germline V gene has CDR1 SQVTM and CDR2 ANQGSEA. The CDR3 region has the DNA TGCAGCGTTGGTCGGGGACTAGCGGGGGCGTACAATGAGCAGTTCTTC. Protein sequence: CSVGRGLAGAYNEQFF.

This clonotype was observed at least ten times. CDR3 nucleotide sequence: TGCAGTGCTAGGGTACCTACCCCCCCACATGAGCAGTTCTTC. This translates into CSARVPTPPHEQFF. The chain couples TRBV20-1 to TRBJ2-1; D is unresolved. Per the germline V gene, CDR1 is DFQATT and CDR2 is SNEGSKA (reference sequence). Trimming left V 3 bases short and J 8 bases short, with 17 bases between. The CDR3 contains 14 residues.

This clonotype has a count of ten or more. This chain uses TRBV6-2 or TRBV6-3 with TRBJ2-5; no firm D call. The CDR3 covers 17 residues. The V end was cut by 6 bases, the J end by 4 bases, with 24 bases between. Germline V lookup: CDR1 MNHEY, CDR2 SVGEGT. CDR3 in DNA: TGTGCCAGCAGGATGGAGTCGATAGCTGGGTTCCCAGAGACCCAGTACTTC. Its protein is CASRMESIAGFPETQYF.

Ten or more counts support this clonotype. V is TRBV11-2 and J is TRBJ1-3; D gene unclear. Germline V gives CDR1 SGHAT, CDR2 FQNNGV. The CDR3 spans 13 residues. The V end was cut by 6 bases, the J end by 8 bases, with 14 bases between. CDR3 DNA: TGTGCCAGCAGTTACTCCCCCGGAGACACCATATATTTT. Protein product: CASSYSPGDTIYF. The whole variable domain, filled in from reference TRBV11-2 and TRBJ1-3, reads EAGVAQSPRYKIIEKRQSVAFWCNPISGHATLYWYQQILGQGPKLLIQFQNNGVVDDSQLPKDRFSAERLKGVDSTLKIQPAKLEDSAVYLCASSYSPGDTIYFGEGSWLTVV.

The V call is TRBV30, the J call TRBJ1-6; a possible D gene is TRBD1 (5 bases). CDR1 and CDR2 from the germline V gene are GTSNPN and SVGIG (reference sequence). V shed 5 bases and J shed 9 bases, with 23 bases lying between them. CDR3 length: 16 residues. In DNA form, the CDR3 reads TGTGCCTGGGCGGAGGGAATGAGGGGAAAAATTTCACCCCTCCACTTT. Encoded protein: CAWAEGMRGKISPLHF.

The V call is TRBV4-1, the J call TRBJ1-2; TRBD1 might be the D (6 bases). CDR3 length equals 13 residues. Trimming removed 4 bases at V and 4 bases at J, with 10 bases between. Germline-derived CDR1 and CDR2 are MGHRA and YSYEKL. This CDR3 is CASSRMDSYGYTF. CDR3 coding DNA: TGCGCCAGCAGCCGCATGGACAGCTATGGCTACACCTTC.

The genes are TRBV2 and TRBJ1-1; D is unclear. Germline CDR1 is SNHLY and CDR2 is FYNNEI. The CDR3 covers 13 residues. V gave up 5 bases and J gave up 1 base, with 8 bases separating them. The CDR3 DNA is TGTGCCAGCAGTACCACAGCGAACACTGAAGCTTTCTTT. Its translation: CASSTTANTEAFF.

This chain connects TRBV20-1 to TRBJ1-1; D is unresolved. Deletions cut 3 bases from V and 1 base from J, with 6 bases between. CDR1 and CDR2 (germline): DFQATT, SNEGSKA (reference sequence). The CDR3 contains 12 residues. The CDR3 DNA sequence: TGCAGTGCTAGGTACGGGAACACTGAAGCTTTCTTT. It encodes CSARYGNTEAFF.

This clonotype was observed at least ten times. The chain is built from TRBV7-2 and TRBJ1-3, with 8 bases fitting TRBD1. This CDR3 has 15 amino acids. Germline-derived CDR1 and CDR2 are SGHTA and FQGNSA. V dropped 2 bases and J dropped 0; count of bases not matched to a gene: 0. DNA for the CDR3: TGTGCCAGCAGCTTACAGGGGGCCTCTGGAAACACCATATATTTT. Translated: CASSLQGASGNTIYF.

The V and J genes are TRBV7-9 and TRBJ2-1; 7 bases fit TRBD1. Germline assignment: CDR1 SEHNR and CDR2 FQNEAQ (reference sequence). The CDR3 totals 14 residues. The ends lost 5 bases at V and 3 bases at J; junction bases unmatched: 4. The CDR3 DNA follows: TGTGCCAGCAGCCGGACAGGCTACTACAATGAGCAGTTCTTC. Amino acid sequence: CASSRTGYYNEQFF.

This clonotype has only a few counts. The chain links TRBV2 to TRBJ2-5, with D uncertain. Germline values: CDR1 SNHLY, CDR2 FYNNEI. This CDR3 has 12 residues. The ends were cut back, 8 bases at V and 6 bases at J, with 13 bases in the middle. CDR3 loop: CASDLLLKTQYF. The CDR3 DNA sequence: TGTGCCAGCGATCTGCTTCTAAAGACCCAGTACTTC. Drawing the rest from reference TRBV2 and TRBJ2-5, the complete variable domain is EPEVTQTPSHQVTQMGQEVILRCVPISNHLYFYWYRQILGQKVEFLVSFYNNEISEKSEIFDDQFSVERPDGSNFTLKIRSTKLEDSAMYFCASDLLLKTQYFGPGTRLLVL.

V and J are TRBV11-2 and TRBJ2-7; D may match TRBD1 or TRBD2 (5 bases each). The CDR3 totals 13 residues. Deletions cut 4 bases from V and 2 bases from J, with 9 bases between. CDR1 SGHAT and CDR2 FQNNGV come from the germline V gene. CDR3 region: CASSWDDAYEQYF. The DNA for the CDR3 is TGTGCCAGCAGCTGGGACGACGCCTACGAGCAGTACTTC.

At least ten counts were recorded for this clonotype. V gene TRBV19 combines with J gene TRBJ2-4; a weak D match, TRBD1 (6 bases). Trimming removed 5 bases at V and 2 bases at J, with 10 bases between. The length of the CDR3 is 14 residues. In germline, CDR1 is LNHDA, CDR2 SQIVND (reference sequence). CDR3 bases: TGTGCCAGTAGTGCAGGGGATTCCAAAAACATTCAGTACTTC. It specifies CASSAGDSKNIQYF.

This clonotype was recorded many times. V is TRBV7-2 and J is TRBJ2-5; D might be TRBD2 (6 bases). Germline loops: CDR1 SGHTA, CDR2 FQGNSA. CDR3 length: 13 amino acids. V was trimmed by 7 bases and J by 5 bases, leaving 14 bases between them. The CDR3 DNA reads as TGTGCCAGCAAGCGGACTACGGCGGAGACCCAGTACTTC. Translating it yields CASKRTTAETQYF.

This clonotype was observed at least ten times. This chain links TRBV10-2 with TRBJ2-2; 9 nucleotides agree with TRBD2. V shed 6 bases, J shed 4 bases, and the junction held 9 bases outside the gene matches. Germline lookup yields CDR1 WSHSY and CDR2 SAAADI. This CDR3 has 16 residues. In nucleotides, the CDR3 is TGCGCCAGCAGGACGACTAGCGGCCCCTTCACCGGGGAGCTGTTTTTT. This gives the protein CASRTTSGPFTGELFF.

For the CDR3, the DNA is TGCGCCAGCAGCTTACAGGGTCAGTCTGATGGCTACACCTTC. It encodes CASSLQGQSDGYTF. This rearrangement joins TRBV5-1 to TRBJ1-2; D possibly corresponds to TRBD1 (6 bases). Germline V lookup: CDR1 SGHRS, CDR2 YFSETQ. Trimming removed 2 bases at V and 6 bases at J, with 14 bases between. This CDR3 region has 14 residues.

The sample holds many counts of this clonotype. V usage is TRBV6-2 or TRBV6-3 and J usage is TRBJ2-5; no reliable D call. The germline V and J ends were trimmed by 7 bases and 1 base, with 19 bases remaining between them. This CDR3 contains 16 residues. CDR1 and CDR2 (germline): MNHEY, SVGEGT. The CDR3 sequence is CASKFTFWPIQETQYF. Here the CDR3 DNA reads TGTGCCAGCAAGTTCACTTTTTGGCCCATCCAAGAGACCCAGTACTTC.

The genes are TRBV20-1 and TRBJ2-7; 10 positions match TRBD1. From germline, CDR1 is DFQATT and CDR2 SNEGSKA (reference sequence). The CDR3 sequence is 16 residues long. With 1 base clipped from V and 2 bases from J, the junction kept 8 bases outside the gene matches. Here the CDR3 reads CSARGAPGQGTYEQYF. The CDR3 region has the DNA TGCAGTGCTAGAGGTGCCCCGGGACAGGGGACCTACGAGCAGTACTTC.

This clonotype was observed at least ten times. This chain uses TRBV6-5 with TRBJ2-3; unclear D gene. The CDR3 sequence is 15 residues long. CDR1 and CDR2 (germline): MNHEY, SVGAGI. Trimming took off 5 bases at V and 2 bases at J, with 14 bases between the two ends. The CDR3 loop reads CASSSLGLSTDTQYF. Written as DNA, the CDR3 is TGTGCCAGCAGTAGCTTGGGGTTATCCACAGATACGCAGTATTTT.

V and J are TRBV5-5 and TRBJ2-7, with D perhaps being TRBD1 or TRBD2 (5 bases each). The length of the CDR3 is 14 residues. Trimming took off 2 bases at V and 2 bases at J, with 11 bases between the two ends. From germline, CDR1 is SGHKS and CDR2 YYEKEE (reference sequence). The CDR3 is CASSFGDGTYEQYF. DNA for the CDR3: TGTGCCAGCAGCTTCGGGGACGGGACCTACGAGCAGTACTTC.

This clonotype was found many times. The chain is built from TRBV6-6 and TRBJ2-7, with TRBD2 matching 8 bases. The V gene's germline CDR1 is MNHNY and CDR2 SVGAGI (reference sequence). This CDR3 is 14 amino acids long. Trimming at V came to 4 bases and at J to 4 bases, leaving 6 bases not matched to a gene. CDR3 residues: CASSSGGALYEQYF. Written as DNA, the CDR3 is TGTGCCAGCAGTTCCGGGGGGGCCCTTTACGAGCAGTACTTC.

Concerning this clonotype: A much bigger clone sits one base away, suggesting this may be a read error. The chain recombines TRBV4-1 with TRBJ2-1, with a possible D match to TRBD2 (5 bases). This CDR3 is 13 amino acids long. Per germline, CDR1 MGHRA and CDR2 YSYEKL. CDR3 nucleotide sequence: TGCACCAGCGTTCTGAGGGCCAAAAATGAGCAGTTCTTC. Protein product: CTSVLRAKNEQFF.